This passage covers 24 T cell receptor beta chains from one sample sequenced in a study of T-cell memory formation after mild COVID-19. In TCRdb, the 5' RACE reads were re-called with MiXCR into one record per CDR3 protein. The sample lists 250,000 to 350,000 distinct CDR3 sequences, around 15% seen once, with around 23% in the top ten. The specimen was PBMCs or a T cell subset sorted from them (not recorded which). The receptors were sampled from a young man who had mild COVID-19 (a few samples of this study predate the infection). Cell type and time point are not known.

The J gene is TRBJ1-2, the V gene TRBV12-3 or TRBV12-4; D not resolved. V was trimmed by 9 bases and J by 1 base, leaving 15 bases between them. CDR3 length: 14 amino acids. CDR3 residues: CASTAGPINYGYTF. The CDR3 bases are TGTGCCAGTACGGCAGGACCTATTAACTATGGCTACACCTTC.

This clonotype turned up a few times. The CDR3 loop is CASSRAADSSYNEQFF. CDR3 in DNA: TGTGCCAGCAGCCGAGCGGCGGATAGCTCCTACAATGAGCAGTTCTTC. This sequence joins TRBV14 and TRBJ2-1; tentatively, D is TRBD2 (5 bases). The CDR3 is 16 amino acids. V lost 4 bases and J 0 bases, leaving 13 bases between the germline ends. Germline-derived CDR1 and CDR2 are SGHDN and FVKESK.

The chain carries TRBV5-1 and TRBJ2-5; 10 bases map to TRBD1. In germline, CDR1 is SGHRS, CDR2 YFSETQ. V lost 5 bases to trimming and J lost 5 bases; unmatched junction nucleotides: 12. CDR3 length: 16 amino acids. The CDR3 DNA follows: TGCGCCAGCAGTACGCTCGCGACAGGGGGCTCGGAGACCCAGTACTTC. Its translation: CASSTLATGGSETQYF.

The chain carries TRBV6-2 or TRBV6-3 and TRBJ1-3; D remains unclear. Deletions cut 0 bases from V and 0 bases from J, with 9 bases between. CDR1 is MNHEY and CDR2 is SVGEGT in the germline V gene. The CDR3 is 16 amino acids. Here the CDR3 DNA reads TGTGCCAGCAGTTACTCGGAGGGCTTCTCTGGAAACACCATATATTTT. Translated, it gives CASSYSEGFSGNTIYF.

The chain has TRBV6-5 and TRBJ1-1; TRBD1 aligns across 8 bases. Germline V CDR1 and CDR2: MNHEY, SVGAGI. With 2 bases clipped from V and 5 bases from J, the junction kept 4 bases outside the gene matches. The CDR3 is 14 residues long. The CDR3 sequence is CASSYHGTGTEAFF. CDR3 in DNA: TGTGCCAGCAGTTACCACGGGACAGGAACTGAAGCTTTCTTT.

The rearrangement links TRBV29-1 to TRBJ2-4; D may be TRBD2 (6 bases). Germline values: CDR1 SQVTM, CDR2 ANQGSEA. V was shortened by 4 bases and J by 3 bases, with 13 bases between the two germline ends. This CDR3 is 14 amino acids long. CDR3 sequence: CSVGEEWDKNIQYF. As DNA, the CDR3 is TGCAGCGTTGGGGAGGAATGGGACAAAAACATTCAGTACTTC.

V is TRBV2 and J is TRBJ2-2; TRBD2 might be the D (5 bases). The CDR3 has 14 amino acids. The V end was cut by 5 bases, the J end by 4 bases, with 11 bases between. Germline V lookup: CDR1 SNHLY, CDR2 FYNNEI. The CDR3 DNA sequence: TGTGCCAGCAGTATGTTCACTAGCACCGGGGAGCTGTTTTTT. Amino acids: CASSMFTSTGELFF.

The chain has TRBV7-6 and TRBJ2-1; D perhaps matches TRBD2 (6 bases). Germline V gives CDR1 SGHVS, CDR2 FNYEAQ. The CDR3 covers 18 residues. With 5 bases removed from V and 0 bases from J, the gap between germline ends came to 20 bases. CDR3 bases: TGTGCCAGCAGCCCCGGTAGGGGACTTGCGGGCTCCTACAATGAGCAGTTCTTC. Translated: CASSPGRGLAGSYNEQFF.

This sequence joins TRBV20-1 and TRBJ1-5; D is unresolved. CDR3 length: 14 amino acids. Looked up from germline, CDR1 is DFQATT and CDR2 is SNEGSKA (reference sequence). Trimming took off 6 bases at V and 3 bases at J, with 15 bases between the two ends. The CDR3 reads CSAHTPGDNQPQHF. CDR3 nucleotide sequence: TGCAGTGCGCACACCCCAGGAGACAATCAGCCCCAGCATTTT.

This clonotype was recorded a few times. The chain employs TRBV5-1 and TRBJ1-6, with D maybe TRBD1 (6 bases). Deletions cut 4 bases from V and 10 bases from J, with 18 bases between. The CDR3 extends over 15 amino acids. Germline CDR1 and CDR2: SGHRS and YFSETQ. CDR3 residues: CASSLATGTPSPLHF. DNA for the CDR3: TGCGCCAGCAGCCTGGCCACCGGGACACCCTCACCCCTCCACTTT. Variable domain in full (rest from reference TRBV5-1 and TRBJ1-6): KAGVTQTPRYLIKTRGQQVTLSCSPISGHRSVSWYQQTPGQGLQFLFEYFSETQRNKGNFPGRFSGRQFSNSRSEMNVSTLELGDSALYLCASSLATGTPSPLHFGNGTRLTVT.

This clonotype turned up a few times. The CDR3 DNA is TGTGCCAGCAGTTTAAGGTCAGGGCGGCTAGCTAACTATGGCTACACCTTC. Encoded protein: CASSLRSGRLANYGYTF. V gene TRBV12-3 or TRBV12-4 combines with J gene TRBJ1-2, with a possible D match to TRBD1 (5 bases). This CDR3 region has 17 residues. Trimming pared 2 bases from V and 0 bases from J, leaving 16 bases between.

This clonotype has just one count. The rearrangement joins TRBV11-2 to TRBJ1-2; 9 positions agree with TRBD1. The CDR3 totals 13 residues. The germline CDR1 and CDR2 sequences are SGHAT and FQNNGV. After removal of 8 bases from V and 7 bases from J, the junction contained 8 bases not matched to a gene. CDR3 DNA sequence: TGTGCCAGCGGGACAGGGCGGTGGCCTGGCTACACCTTC. Translated, it gives CASGTGRWPGYTF. The full variable domain, in which reference TRBV11-2 and TRBJ1-2 provide the parts outside the CDR3, is EAGVAQSPRYKIIEKRQSVAFWCNPISGHATLYWYQQILGQGPKLLIQFQNNGVVDDSQLPKDRFSAERLKGVDSTLKIQPAKLEDSAVYLCASGTGRWPGYTFGSGTRLTVV.

The table lists this clonotype with many counts. The CDR3 loop is CATSRDGRGEQYF. The CDR3 region has the DNA TGTGCCACCAGCAGAGACGGAAGGGGCGAGCAGTACTTC. The V call is TRBV15, the J call TRBJ2-7; D is possibly TRBD1 (5 bases). Germline CDR1 LNHNV, CDR2 YYDKDF (reference sequence). The V gene lost 0 bases and the J gene lost 6 bases, with 9 bases spanning the gap. The CDR3 runs 13 residues.

The CDR3 DNA sequence: TGCAGCGTTGAACAAGGCGGGACCATCACCTCCCACGCAAGCAATGAGCAGTTCTTC. Amino acids: CSVEQGGTITSHASNEQFF. V and J are TRBV29-1 and TRBJ2-1; TRBD2 is a possible D gene (6 bases). This CDR3 has 19 residues. Germline loops: CDR1 SQVTM, CDR2 ANQGSEA. V was clipped by 2 bases and J by 6 bases, with 29 bases between them.

The rearrangement uses TRBV3-2 and TRBJ1-6; the table names TRBD1, a call not compared with the DNA. TRBV3-2 represents a pseudogene. There are 18 residues in the CDR3. The CDR3 loop reads CASSRTTGGGQWGSPLHF. In DNA form, the CDR3 reads TGTGCCAGCAGCCGCACAACAGGGGGAGGCCAGTGGGGTTCACCCCTCCACTTT.

This clonotype appeared many times. The chain couples TRBV5-1 to TRBJ2-3; 12 nucleotides match TRBD2. The CDR3 has 18 amino acids. The germline V gene encodes CDR1 SGHRS and CDR2 YFSETQ. Trimming at V came to 4 bases and at J to 0 bases, leaving 9 bases not matched to a gene. The CDR3 bases are TGCGCCAGCAGCAAGGGACTAGCGGGCCCCTCTAGCACAGATACGCAGTATTTT. Translating gives CASSKGLAGPSSTDTQYF.

This clonotype was detected only a few times. V and J are TRBV15 and TRBJ2-2; TRBD1 matches at 8 bases. V was clipped by 3 bases and J by 4 bases; unmatched bases: 4. Germline-derived CDR1 and CDR2 are LNHNV and YYDKDF (reference sequence). CDR3 length: 15 residues. Written as DNA, the CDR3 is TGTGCCACCAGCAGGCAGGGGGCGGGCACCGGGGAGCTGTTTTTT. Translation gives CATSRQGAGTGELFF.

This clonotype was picked up a small number of times. This rearrangement joins TRBV6-2 or TRBV6-3 to TRBJ2-1; 7 bases agree with TRBD2. CDR1 MNHEY and CDR2 SVGEGT come from the germline V gene. J gave up 6 bases and V 5 bases, and 4 bases lay outside the gene matches. The CDR3 is made up of 13 amino acids. CDR3 sequence reads: CASSLREGNEQFF. The CDR3 nucleotides are TGTGCCAGCAGTCTCAGGGAGGGCAATGAGCAGTTCTTC.

The rearrangement uses TRBV29-1 and TRBJ1-2; no clear D gene. Germline V lookup: CDR1 SQVTM, CDR2 ANQGSEA. The CDR3 has 13 residues. The V gene lost 4 bases and the J gene lost 4 bases, with 13 bases spanning the gap. The DNA for the CDR3 is TGCAGCGTTGCCCAGGTCTCTAGCTATGGCTACACCTTC. Residues: CSVAQVSSYGYTF.

Note on this clonotype: One end of the junction fails to match germline, which may point to a read error. The V and J genes are TRBV9 and TRBJ2-3; the D gene is possibly TRBD2 (7 bases). The length of the CDR3 is 16 residues. Germline lookup yields CDR1 SGDLS and CDR2 YYNGEE. The chain's CDR3 is CASSANRDYSTDKQYF. The DNA of the CDR3 is TGTGCCAGCAGCGCAAACAGGGACTATAGCACAGATAAGCAGTATTTT.

This clonotype was picked up many times. The J gene is TRBJ2-5, the V gene TRBV4-1; 7 bases are a match to TRBD1. V shed 4 bases, J shed 6 bases, and the junction held 5 bases outside the gene matches. This CDR3 is built from 13 residues. The germline CDR1 and CDR2 sequences are MGHRA and YSYEKL. The CDR3 DNA reads as TGCGCCAGCAGCCTTACAGGGGAACAGACCCAGTACTTC. It encodes CASSLTGEQTQYF.

This clonotype was seen only a few times. The chain has TRBV3-1 and TRBJ2-7, with D unresolved. The ends were cut back, 0 bases at V and 5 bases at J, with 8 bases in the middle. Germline CDR1 reads LGHDT; CDR2 reads YNNKEL (reference sequence). The CDR3 runs 13 residues. This CDR3 is CASSQEGVDEQYF. The CDR3, as DNA: TGTGCCAGCAGCCAAGAGGGCGTGGACGAGCAGTACTTC.

The chain couples TRBV7-9 to TRBJ2-5, with D perhaps being TRBD1 or TRBD2 (6 bases each). CDR1 is SEHNR and CDR2 is FQNEAQ in the germline V gene (reference sequence). The CDR3 spans 14 residues. V was clipped by 7 bases and J by 3 bases, with 15 bases between them. DNA for the CDR3: TGTGCCAGCACCCTGGGGGGCTTGGAAGAGACCCAGTACTTC. This codes for CASTLGGLEETQYF. The full variable domain, completed using reference TRBV7-9 and TRBJ2-5, is DTGVSQNPRHKITKRGQNVTFRCDPISEHNRLYWYRQTLGQGPEFLTYFQNEAQLEKSRLLSDRFSAERPKGSFSTLEIQRTEQGDSAMYLCASTLGGLEETQYFGPGTRLLVL.

This clonotype was seen a few times. This chain links TRBV18 with TRBJ1-5, with D perhaps matching TRBD1 (6 bases). The germline CDR1 and CDR2 sequences are KGHSH and LQKENI. Trimming pared 4 bases from V and 2 bases from J, leaving 9 bases between. The CDR3 covers 14 residues. Written as DNA, the CDR3 is TGTGCCAGCTCACAATCAGGGGGCAATCAGCCCCAGCATTTT. Protein sequence: CASSQSGGNQPQHF.